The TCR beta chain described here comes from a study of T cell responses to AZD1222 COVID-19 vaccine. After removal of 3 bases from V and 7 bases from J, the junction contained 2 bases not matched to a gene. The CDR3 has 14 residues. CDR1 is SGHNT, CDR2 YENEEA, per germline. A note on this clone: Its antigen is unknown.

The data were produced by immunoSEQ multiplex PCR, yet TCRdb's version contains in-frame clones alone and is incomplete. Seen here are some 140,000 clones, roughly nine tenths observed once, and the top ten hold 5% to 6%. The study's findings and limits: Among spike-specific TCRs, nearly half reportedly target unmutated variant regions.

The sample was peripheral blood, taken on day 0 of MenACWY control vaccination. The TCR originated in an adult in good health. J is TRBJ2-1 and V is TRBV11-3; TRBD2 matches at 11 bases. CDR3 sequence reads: CASSLTSGKNEQFF. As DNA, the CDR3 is TGTGCCAGCAGCTTGACTAGCGGGAAAAATGAGCAGTTCTTC.